This T cell receptor (beta chain) was sequenced for a study of cytomegalovirus exposure and HLA in healthy donors. Study-wide context: The 120 or so validation repertoires used a platform that matched the one used for the 600 to 750 first-cohort repertoires, as a later analysis reported.

The method was immunoSEQ multiplex PCR; TCRdb's version includes in-frame clones alone and lacks a portion of them. Seen here are roughly 68,000 clones, nearly 96% observed once, and the top ten hold about 4.5%. With respect to this clone: The antigen is undetermined.

Study findings and constraints: In a later analysis, first-cohort TCR clusters were found to tend to co-occur in the roughly 120 validation repertoires. A few of the chains that were CMV-associated were confirmed in vitro to be specific for CMV antigens. According to the study, 150 to 200 TCR beta chains were cytomegalovirus-associated.

Sequencing was performed on PBMCs. The sequence was collected from a woman aged 18 to 35 in good health and CMV-seropositive.

Here the CDR3 DNA reads TGCAGCGTCCTGGCTGGCGGGAGGCATCTATTCACAGATACGCAGTATTTT. The encoded protein is CSVLAGGRHLFTDTQYF. The chain is built from TRBV29-1 and TRBJ2-3; 8 positions match TRBD2. Trimming took 6 bases from V and 2 from J; bases not matched to a gene: 16. CDR1 SQVTM and CDR2 ANQGSEA come from the germline V gene. The CDR3 is 17 amino acids.